The present T cell receptor (beta chain) was sequenced within a study of cytomegalovirus exposure and HLA in healthy donors. Looking at the study overall: Among about 400 genotyped donors, about 80% fell in the Caucasian-associated ancestry cluster. Study-level findings and limits: Apparent HLA restriction characterized most CMV-associated TCR beta chains in a later analysis.

Details on this clone: Its target is not known.

The PCR employed 60 Vbeta primers together with 13 Jbeta primers. This table comes from immunoSEQ multiplex PCR, and its TCRdb copy is limited to in-frame clones, with some not included. The table shows some 200,000 clones, with roughly 80% occurring only once. The V gene's germline CDR1 is LNHDA and CDR2 SQIVND (reference sequence). Trimming removed 9 bases from V and 3 bases from J; junction bases left unmatched: 10. This CDR3 comprises 14 residues. The rearrangement links TRBV19 to TRBJ1-1; 7 positions agree with TRBD1. This sequence originates from a male donor in good health and CMV-seropositive. Material: PBMCs. DNA of the CDR3: TGTGCCAGCAGGGCGGAACAGGGGTACACTGAAGCTTTCTTT. Protein product: CASRAEQGYTEAFF.